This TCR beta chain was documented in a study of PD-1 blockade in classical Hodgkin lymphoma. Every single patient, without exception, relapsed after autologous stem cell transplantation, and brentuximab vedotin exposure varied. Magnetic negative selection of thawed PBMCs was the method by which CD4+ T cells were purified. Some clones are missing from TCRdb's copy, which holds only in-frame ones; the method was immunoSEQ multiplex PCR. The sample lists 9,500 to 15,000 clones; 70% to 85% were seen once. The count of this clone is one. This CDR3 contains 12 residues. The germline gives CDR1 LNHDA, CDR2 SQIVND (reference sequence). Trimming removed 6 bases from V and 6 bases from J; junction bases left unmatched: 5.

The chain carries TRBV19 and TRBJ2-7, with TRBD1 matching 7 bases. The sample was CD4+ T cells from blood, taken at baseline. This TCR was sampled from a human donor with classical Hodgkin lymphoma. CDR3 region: CASSTTGLEQYF. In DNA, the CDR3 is TGTGCCAGTAGCACGACAGGGCTCGAGCAGTACTTC.